The 6 T cell receptor beta chains given below trace back to one sample, sequenced in a study of T cell repertoires in cytomegalovirus infection. MiXCR, run by TCRdb on the reads, gives a single entry per CDR3 protein. The data show hundreds of thousands of distinct CDR3 sequences, with approximately 42% seen just once and around two fifths held by the top ten. Antigens for these TCRs are unknown. This material consisted of cultured PBMCs, taken from culture after CMV antigen stimulation. These receptors were collected from a human donor in good health (CMV status not recorded). Some clones in this sample may be carry-over from other donors' samples.

The rearrangement joins TRBV18 to TRBJ2-7, with 7 bases fitting TRBD1. Germline assignment: CDR1 KGHSH and CDR2 LQKENI. The length of the CDR3 is 16 residues. Trimming at V came to 4 bases and at J to 5 bases, leaving 14 bases not matched to a gene. The DNA of the CDR3 is TGTGCCAGCTCACTTCAGGGAACAGGGGCGAAGAACGAGCAGTACTTC. Amino acids: CASSLQGTGAKNEQYF.

The table lists this clonotype with a few counts. A junction end diverges from the germline sequence, so it may reflect a read error. The J gene is TRBJ2-3, the V gene TRBV7-2, with TRBD2 matching 8 bases. Germline CDR1 is SGHTA and CDR2 is FQGNSA. CDR3 size: 16 residues. The CDR3 reads CASNKRRSGSTDTHYF. CDR3 DNA: TGTGCCAGCAACAAAAGAAGGAGCGGGAGCACAGATACGCATTATTTT.

The chain joins TRBV2 to TRBJ2-7; D is perhaps TRBD2 (7 bases). Germline V CDR1 and CDR2: SNHLY, FYNNEI. The CDR3 loop spans 15 amino acids. Trimming cost V 7 bases and J 2 bases, with 18 bases left between them. CDR3 sequence reads: CASTPNSGGTYEQYF. CDR3 DNA sequence: TGTGCCAGCACCCCGAACTCGGGGGGCACCTACGAGCAGTACTTC. The entire variable domain, with the rest obtained from reference TRBV2 and TRBJ2-7, is as follows: EPEVTQTPSHQVTQMGQEVILRCVPISNHLYFYWYRQILGQKVEFLVSFYNNEISEKSEIFDDQFSVERPDGSNFTLKIRSTKLEDSAMYFCASTPNSGGTYEQYFGPGTRLTVT.

The V call is TRBV4-3, the J call TRBJ2-7, with no clear D. The germline V gene has CDR1 LGHNA and CDR2 YSLEER. CDR3 length equals 14 residues. V was pared by 2 bases and J by 6 bases, with 14 bases between. The CDR3 reads CASSQTAGEAEQYF. The CDR3 nucleotides are TGCGCCAGCAGCCAAACCGCAGGAGAGGCCGAGCAGTACTTC.

In its sample, this clonotype was seen a few times. The chain combines TRBV7-2 with TRBJ2-1; the D gene could be TRBD1 or TRBD2 (5 bases each). Germline V gives CDR1 SGHTA, CDR2 FQGNSA. Between the trimmed V and J ends, which lost 1 base and 6 bases, there was a span of 10 bases. The CDR3 is 14 amino acids. For the CDR3, the DNA is TGTGCCAGCAGCTTAGTACCAGGGAGCAATGAGCAGTTCTTC. It specifies CASSLVPGSNEQFF. Complete variable domain (other parts from reference TRBV7-2 and TRBJ2-1): GAGVSQSPSNKVTEKGKDVELRCDPISGHTALYWYRQSLGQGLEFLIYFQGNSAPDKSGLPSDRFSAERTGGSVSTLTIQRTQQEDSAVYLCASSLVPGSNEQFFGPGTRLTVL.

The genes are TRBV7-7 and TRBJ2-7; possibly TRBD1 or TRBD2 for D (5 bases each). CDR3 length equals 13 residues. V lost 4 bases and J lost 6, with 13 bases in between. The germline V gene has CDR1 SSHAT and CDR2 FNYEAQ (reference sequence). The CDR3 sequence is CASSSQIGAEQYF. The CDR3 coding sequence is TGTGCCAGCAGCTCCCAGATCGGGGCCGAGCAGTACTTC.